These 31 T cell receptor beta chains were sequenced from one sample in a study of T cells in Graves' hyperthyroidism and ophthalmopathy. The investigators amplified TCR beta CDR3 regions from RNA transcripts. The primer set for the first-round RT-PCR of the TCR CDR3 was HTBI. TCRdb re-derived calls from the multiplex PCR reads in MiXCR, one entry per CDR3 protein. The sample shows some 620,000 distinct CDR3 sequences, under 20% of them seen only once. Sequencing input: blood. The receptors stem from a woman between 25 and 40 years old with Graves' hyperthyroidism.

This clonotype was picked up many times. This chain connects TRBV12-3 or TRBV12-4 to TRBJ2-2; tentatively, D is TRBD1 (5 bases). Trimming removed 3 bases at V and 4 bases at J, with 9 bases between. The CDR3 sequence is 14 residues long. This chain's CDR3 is CASSLNRFTGELFF. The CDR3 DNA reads TGTGCCAGCAGTTTGAACAGGTTCACCGGGGAGCTGTTTTTT.

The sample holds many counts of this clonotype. CDR3 sequence reads: CASSVWGDPRNGYTF. DNA for the CDR3: TGTGCCAGCAGTGTTTGGGGGGACCCTCGGAATGGCTACACCTTC. The chain links TRBV28 to TRBJ1-2; maybe TRBD1 (5 bases). Germline CDR1 reads MDHEN; CDR2 reads SYDVKM. This CDR3 is 15 amino acids long. V gave up 5 bases and J gave up 6 bases, with 19 bases separating them.

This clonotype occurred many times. Here the CDR3 reads CAWSRRAFYEQYF. CDR3 nucleotides: TGTGCCTGGAGTAGGCGGGCTTTTTACGAGCAGTACTTC. J is TRBJ2-7 and V is TRBV30, with TRBD2 as a possible D gene (5 bases). The CDR3 loop spans 13 amino acids. The germline CDR1 and CDR2 sequences are GTSNPN and SVGIG (reference sequence). The V end lost 2 bases, the J end lost 4 bases, and 12 bases lay between the germline ends.

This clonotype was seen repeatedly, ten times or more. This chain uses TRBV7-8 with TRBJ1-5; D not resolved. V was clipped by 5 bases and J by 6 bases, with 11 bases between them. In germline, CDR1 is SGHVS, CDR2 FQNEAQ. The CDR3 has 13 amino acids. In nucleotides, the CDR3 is TGTGCCAGCAGCAGCCGGGAAGGTCAGCCCCAGCATTTT. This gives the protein CASSSREGQPQHF. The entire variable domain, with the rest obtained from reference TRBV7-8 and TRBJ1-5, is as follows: GAGVSQSPRYKVAKRGQDVALRCDPISGHVSLFWYQQALGQGPEFLTYFQNEAQLDKSGLPSDRFFAERPEGSVSTLKIQRTQQEDSAVYLCASSSREGQPQHFGDGTRLSIL.

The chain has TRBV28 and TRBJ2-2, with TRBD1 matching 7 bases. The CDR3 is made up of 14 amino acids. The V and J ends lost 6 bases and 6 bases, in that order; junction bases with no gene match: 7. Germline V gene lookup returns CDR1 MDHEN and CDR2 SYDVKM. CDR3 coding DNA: TGTGCCAGCAGGCGACAGGGTTGGGCCGGGGAGCTGTTTTTT. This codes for CASRRQGWAGELFF.

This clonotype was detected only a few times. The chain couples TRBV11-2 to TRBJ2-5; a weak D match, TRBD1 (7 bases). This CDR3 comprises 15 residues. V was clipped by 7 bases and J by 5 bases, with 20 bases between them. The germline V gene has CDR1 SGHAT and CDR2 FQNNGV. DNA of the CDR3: TGTGCCAGCACCCCTCGACAGGGAGGAGTGGAGACCCAGTACTTC. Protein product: CASTPRQGGVETQYF.

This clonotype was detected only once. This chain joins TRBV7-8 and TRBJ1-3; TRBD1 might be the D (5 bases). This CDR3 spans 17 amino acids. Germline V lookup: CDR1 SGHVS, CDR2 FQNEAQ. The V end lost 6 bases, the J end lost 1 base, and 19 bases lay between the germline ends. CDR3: CASSSRRGGSSGNTIYF. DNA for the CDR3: TGTGCCAGCAGTTCCCGAAGGGGCGGAAGTTCTGGAAACACCATATATTTT.

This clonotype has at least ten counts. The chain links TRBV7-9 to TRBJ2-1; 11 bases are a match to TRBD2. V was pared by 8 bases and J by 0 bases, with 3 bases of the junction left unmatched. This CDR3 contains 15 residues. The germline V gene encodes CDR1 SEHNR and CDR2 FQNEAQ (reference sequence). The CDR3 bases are TGTGCCAGCGGACTAGCGGGTGGCTCCTACAATGAGCAGTTCTTC. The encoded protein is CASGLAGGSYNEQFF.

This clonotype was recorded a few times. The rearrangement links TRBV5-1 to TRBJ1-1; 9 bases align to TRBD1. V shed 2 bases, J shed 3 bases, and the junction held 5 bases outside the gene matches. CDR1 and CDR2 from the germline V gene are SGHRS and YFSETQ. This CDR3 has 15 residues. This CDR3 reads CASSFSGQGDTEAFF. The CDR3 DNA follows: TGCGCCAGCAGCTTTTCGGGACAGGGAGACACTGAAGCTTTCTTT.

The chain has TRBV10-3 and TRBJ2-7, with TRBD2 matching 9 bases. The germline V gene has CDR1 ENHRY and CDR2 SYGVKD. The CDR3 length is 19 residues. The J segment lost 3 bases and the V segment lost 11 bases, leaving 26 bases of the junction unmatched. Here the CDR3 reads CAARPPRDTQISGSYEQYF. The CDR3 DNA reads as TGTGCCGCCCGACCACCCCGGGACACCCAAATTAGCGGGAGCTACGAGCAGTACTTC.

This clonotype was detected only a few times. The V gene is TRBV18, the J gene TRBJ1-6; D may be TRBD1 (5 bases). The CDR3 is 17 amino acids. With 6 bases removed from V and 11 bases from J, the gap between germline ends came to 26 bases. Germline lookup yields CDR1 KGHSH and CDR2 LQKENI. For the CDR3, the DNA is TGTGCCAGCTCCCCCTTGGACCCCGGGACGGGGACGACACCCCTCCACTTT. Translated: CASSPLDPGTGTTPLHF.

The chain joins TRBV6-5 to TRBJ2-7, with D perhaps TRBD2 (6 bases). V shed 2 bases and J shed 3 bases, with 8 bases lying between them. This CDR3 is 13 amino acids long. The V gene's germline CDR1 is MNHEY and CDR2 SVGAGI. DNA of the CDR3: TGTGCCAGCAGTTACGAGGAGGGCTACGAGCAGTACTTC. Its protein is CASSYEEGYEQYF.

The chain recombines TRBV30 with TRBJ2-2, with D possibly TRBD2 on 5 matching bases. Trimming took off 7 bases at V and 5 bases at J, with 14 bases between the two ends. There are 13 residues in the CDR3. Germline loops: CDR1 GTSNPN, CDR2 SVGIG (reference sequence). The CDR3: CASPTPGTGELFF. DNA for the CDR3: TGTGCCTCACCTACGCCGGGGACCGGGGAGCTGTTTTTT.

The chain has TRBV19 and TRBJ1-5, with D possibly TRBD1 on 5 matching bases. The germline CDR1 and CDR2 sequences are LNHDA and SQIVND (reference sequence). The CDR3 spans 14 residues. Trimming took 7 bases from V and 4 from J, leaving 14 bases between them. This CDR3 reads CASMYLGTNQPQHF. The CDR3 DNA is TGTGCCAGTATGTACTTGGGGACGAATCAGCCCCAGCATTTT.

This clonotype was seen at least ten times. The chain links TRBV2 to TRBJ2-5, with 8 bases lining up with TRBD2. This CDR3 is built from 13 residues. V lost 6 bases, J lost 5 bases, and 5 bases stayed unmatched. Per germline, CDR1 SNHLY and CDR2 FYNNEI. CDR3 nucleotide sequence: TGTGCCAGCAGGAAGGGACTAGTGGAGACCCAGTACTTC. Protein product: CASRKGLVETQYF. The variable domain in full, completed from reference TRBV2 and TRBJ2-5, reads EPEVTQTPSHQVTQMGQEVILRCVPISNHLYFYWYRQILGQKVEFLVSFYNNEISEKSEIFDDQFSVERPDGSNFTLKIRSTKLEDSAMYFCASRKGLVETQYFGPGTRLLVL.

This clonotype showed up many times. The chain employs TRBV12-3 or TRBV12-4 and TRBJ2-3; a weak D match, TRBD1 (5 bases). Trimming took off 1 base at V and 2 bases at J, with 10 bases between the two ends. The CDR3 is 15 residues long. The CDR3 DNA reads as TGTGCCAGCAGTTTAGATGACAGAAACACAGATACGCAGTATTTT. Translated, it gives CASSLDDRNTDTQYF.

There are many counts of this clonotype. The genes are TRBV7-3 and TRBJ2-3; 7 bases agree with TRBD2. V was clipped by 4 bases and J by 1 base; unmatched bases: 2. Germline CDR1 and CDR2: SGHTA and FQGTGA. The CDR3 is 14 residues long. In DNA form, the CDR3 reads TGTGCCAGCAGCTCTAGCGGAGGCACAGATACGCAGTATTTT. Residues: CASSSSGGTDTQYF.

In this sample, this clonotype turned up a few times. CDR3 DNA sequence: TGTGCCAGCAGTTTCCCCCCCGGTTCAAGGGGGGGGCTCTCAGGCTCTGGGGCCAACGTCCTGACTTTC. The encoded protein is CASSFPPGSRGGLSGSGANVLTF. The chain recombines TRBV28 with TRBJ2-6; tentatively, D is TRBD2 (7 bases). CDR1 and CDR2 (germline): MDHEN, SYDVKM. Trimming took off 3 bases at V and 0 bases at J, with 30 bases between the two ends. The CDR3 spans 23 residues.

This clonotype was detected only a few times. CDR3 protein: CASSISGISPEQYF. The CDR3 DNA is TGTGCCAGTAGTATATCAGGGATAAGTCCCGAGCAGTACTTC. The rearrangement joins TRBV19 to TRBJ2-7; possible D gene TRBD1, 5 bases. The CDR3 runs to 14 residues. Germline CDR1 LNHDA, CDR2 SQIVND (reference sequence). V was clipped by 2 bases and J by 6 bases, with 14 bases between them. The full variable domain, with the rest looked up from reference TRBV19 and TRBJ2-7, is DGGITQSPKYLFRKEGQNVTLSCEQNLNHDAMYWYRQDPGQGLRLIYYSQIVNDFQKGDIAEGYSVSREKKESFPLTVTSAQKNPTAFYLCASSISGISPEQYFGPGTRLTVT.

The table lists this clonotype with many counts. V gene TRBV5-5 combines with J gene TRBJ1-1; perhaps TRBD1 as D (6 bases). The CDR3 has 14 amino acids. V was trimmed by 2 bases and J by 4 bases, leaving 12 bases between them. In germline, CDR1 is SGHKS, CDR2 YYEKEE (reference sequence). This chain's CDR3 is CASSFTGLGTEAFF. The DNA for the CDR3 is TGTGCCAGCAGCTTTACAGGGTTAGGCACTGAAGCTTTCTTT.

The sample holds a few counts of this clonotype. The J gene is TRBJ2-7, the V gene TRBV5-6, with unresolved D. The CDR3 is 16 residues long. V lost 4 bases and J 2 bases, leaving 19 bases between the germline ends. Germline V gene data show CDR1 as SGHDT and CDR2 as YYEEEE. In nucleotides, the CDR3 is TGTGCCAGCAGCACTTACCCCGGGCTTCTACCCTACGAGCAGTACTTC. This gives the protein CASSTYPGLLPYEQYF.

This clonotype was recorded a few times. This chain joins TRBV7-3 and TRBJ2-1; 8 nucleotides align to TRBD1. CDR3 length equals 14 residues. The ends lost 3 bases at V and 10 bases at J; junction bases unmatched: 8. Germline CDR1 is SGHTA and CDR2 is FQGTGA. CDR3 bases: TGTGCCAGCAGCTTCACTGGGACAGGCAAAGAGCAGTTCTTC. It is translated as CASSFTGTGKEQFF.

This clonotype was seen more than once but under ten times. The CDR3 bases are TGCAGTGCTAGAGATAGGAGGGGCTTGGACTATGGCTACACCTTC. This encodes CSARDRRGLDYGYTF. The V call is TRBV20-1, the J call TRBJ1-2; weak D call: TRBD1 (5 bases). Looked up from germline, CDR1 is DFQATT and CDR2 is SNEGSKA (reference sequence). The length of the CDR3 is 15 residues. Between the trimmed V and J ends, which lost 0 bases and 3 bases, there was a span of 14 bases.

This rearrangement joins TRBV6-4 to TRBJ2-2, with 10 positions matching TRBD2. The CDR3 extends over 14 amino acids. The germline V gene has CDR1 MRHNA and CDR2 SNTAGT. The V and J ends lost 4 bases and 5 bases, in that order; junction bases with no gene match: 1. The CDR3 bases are TGTGCCAGCAGTGTAGCGGGAGGAACCGGGGAGCTGTTTTTT. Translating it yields CASSVAGGTGELFF.

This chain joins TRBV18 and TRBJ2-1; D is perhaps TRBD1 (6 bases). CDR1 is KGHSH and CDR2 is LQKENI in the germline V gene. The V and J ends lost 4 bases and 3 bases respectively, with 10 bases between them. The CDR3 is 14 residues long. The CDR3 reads CASSQGDFYNEQFF. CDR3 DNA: TGTGCCAGCTCACAGGGGGATTTCTACAATGAGCAGTTCTTC.

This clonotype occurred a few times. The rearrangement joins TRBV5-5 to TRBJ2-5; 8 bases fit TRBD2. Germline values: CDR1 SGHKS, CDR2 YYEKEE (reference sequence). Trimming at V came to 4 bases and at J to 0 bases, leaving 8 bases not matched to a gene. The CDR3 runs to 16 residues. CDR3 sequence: CASSPRLAQYQETQYF. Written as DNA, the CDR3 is TGTGCCAGCAGCCCCAGACTAGCGCAGTACCAAGAGACCCAGTACTTC.

The CDR3 DNA reads as TGTGCCAGCAGCCCCCAACAAAGGGCCCCTGAAGCTTTCTTT. It translates to CASSPQQRAPEAFF. This chain joins TRBV7-2 and TRBJ1-1, with D unclear. V lost 5 bases and J 6 bases, leaving 16 bases between the germline ends. CDR3 length: 14 amino acids. CDR1 SGHTA and CDR2 FQGNSA come from the germline V gene.

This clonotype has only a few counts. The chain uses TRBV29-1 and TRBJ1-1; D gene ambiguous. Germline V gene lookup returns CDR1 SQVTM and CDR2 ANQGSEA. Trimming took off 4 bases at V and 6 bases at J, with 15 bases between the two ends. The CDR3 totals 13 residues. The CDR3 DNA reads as TGCAGCGTTGTGGTAGGTGAATGGGCTGAAGCTTTCTTT. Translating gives CSVVVGEWAEAFF.

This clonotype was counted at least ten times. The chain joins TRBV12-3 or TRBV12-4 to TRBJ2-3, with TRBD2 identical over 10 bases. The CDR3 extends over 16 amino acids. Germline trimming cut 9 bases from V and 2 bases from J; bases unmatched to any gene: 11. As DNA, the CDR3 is TGTGCCAGTTCCTTAAGGACTAGCGGTATCACAGATACGCAGTATTTT. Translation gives CASSLRTSGITDTQYF.

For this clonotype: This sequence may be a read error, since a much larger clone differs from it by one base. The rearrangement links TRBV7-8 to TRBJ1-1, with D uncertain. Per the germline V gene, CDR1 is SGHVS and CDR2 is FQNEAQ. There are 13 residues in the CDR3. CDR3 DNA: TGTGCCAGCAGCTCAAAGATGAACACTGGAGCTTTCTTT. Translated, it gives CASSSKMNTGAFF.

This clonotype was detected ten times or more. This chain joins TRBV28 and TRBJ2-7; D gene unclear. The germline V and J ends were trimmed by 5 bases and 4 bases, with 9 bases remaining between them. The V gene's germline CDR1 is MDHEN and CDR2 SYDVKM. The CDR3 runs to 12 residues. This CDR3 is CASSSRRYEQYF. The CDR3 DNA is TGTGCCAGCAGTAGCCGACGGTACGAGCAGTACTTC. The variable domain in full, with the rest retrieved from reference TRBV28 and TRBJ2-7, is DVKVTQSSRYLVKRTGEKVFLECVQDMDHENMFWYRQDPGLGLRLIYFSYDVKMKEKGDIPEGYSVSREKKERFSLILESASTNQTSMYLCASSSRRYEQYFGPGTRLTVT.